The clone carrying this T cell receptor beta chain was picked up many times. What it recognizes is unknown. TCRdb reprocessed the reads via MiXCR and lists one record per CDR3 protein. The sample carries over 100,000 distinct CDR3 sequences, around a tenth recorded once. CDR1 SGHNT and CDR2 YYREEE come from the germline V gene (reference sequence). V dropped 4 bases and J dropped 0 bases, with 16 bases sitting between them. The CDR3 has 16 residues. The sample originates from a study of T cell repertoires in cytomegalovirus infection. General observations from the study: The ex vivo response showed dominance by HLA-C-restricted CMV-specific TCR beta clonotypes.

This TCR was sampled from a human donor in good health (CMV status not recorded). Some clones in this sample may be carry-over from other donors' samples. Sequencing was carried out using PBMCs, sequenced either directly or after in vitro stimulation (not recorded which). V gene TRBV5-4 combines with J gene TRBJ1-1; D is unclear. The CDR3, as DNA: TGTGCCAGCAGCAAGGCCGGTGGAGCTTTGAACACTGAAGCTTTCTTT. Translating it yields CASSKAGGALNTEAFF. The full variable domain, rest sourced from reference TRBV5-4 and TRBJ1-1, is ETGVTQSPTHLIKTRGQQVTLRCSSQSGHNTVSWYQQALGQGPQFIFQYYREEENGRGNFPPRFSGLQFPNYSSELNVNALELDDSALYLCASSKAGGALNTEAFFGQGTRLTVV.